This T cell receptor beta chain was sequenced in a study of beta chain features in type 1 diabetes. As for the study in general: Taken together, all samples contributed around 100 million examined sorted cells. Broader study findings: Naive, central memory and Treg TCRB repertoires seemed to resemble each other more closely in patients than they did in healthy donors.

To note about this clone: Its antigen remains unknown.

Germline loops: CDR1 SGHTA, CDR2 FQGTGA. The CDR3 extends over 21 amino acids. V was clipped by 1 base and J by 2 bases, with 27 bases between them. CD45RO/CCR7/CD25/CD127/CD95/CD27 sorting isolated CD4+ naive, central memory, regulatory and stem cell-like memory cells. What was sequenced were expressed TCRB transcripts, since all of the isolated RNA had been reverse transcribed. When averaged, stem cell-like memory T cell samples yielded about 1 million reads. The repertoire was sequenced with immunoSEQ multiplex PCR; TCRdb's copy has only in-frame clones and lacks some. The sample lists 15,000 to 20,000 clones; 55% were seen once.

What was sequenced was stem cell memory CD4+ T cells from blood. The J gene is TRBJ2-1, the V gene TRBV7-3; perhaps TRBD1 as D (6 bases). The origin of this receptor is a woman younger than 30 in good health. CDR3 bases: TGTGCCAGCAGCTTAAACCCCCCCCGAGACATTAGGGGGTCGGCCTACAATGAGCAGTTCTTC. Its translation: CASSLNPPRDIRGSAYNEQFF.